This T cell receptor beta chain was observed in a study of T-cell memory formation after mild COVID-19 (dated by TCRdb to the early 2020s). About the study as a whole: TCR sequence clusters from the two donors were found to be largely donor specific. T-cell clones expanding and contracting after mild COVID-19 in two donors were tracked by longitudinal TCRalpha and TCRbeta repertoire sequencing. Two young, previously healthy adult volunteers, one female and one male, were included in the cohort. Study-wide conclusions, independent of this receptor: Clones contracting from day 15 to 85 had balanced CD4/CD8 phenotypes, while a second wave expanding from day 15 to 37 was biased towards CD4+. Some responding clones were detected in pre-infection memory, suggesting pre-existing cross-reactive memory T cells joined the SARS-CoV-2 response. The study covered only two mild cases, and larger cohorts including severe cases with pre-infection samples were considered necessary. Whether the second-wave clones peaking on day 37 were SARS-CoV-2 specific was not confirmed. Contracting CD4+ clones were located mainly in the CM and EM memory subsets, whereas CD8+ clones were found to be enriched in EMRA.

Concerning this clonotype itself: The specificity of this receptor is unknown. No per-base quality is available; no much larger clone lies one base away.

Ficoll-Paque density gradient centrifugation was used to isolate PBMCs. V loses 0 bases, J loses 4 bases, and the germline ends lie 14 bases apart. The CDR3 measures 15 amino acids from cysteine to phenylalanine. The only DNA kept is the CDR3, 45 bases in frame from the first base. Via the germline V gene, CDR1 is SGDLS and CDR2 YYNGEE. The run used an Illumina NovaSeq 6000. cDNA libraries for TCRalpha and TCRbeta were prepared by 5'RACE using constant-segment primers, with sample barcodes and unique molecular identifiers added. Trizol reagent was used to extract RNA from every sample. The libraries were amplified in two PCR steps, and the second step added a second sample barcode and Illumina TruSeq adapters. Libraries were sequenced on an Illumina NovaSeq with 2 x 150 bp paired-end reads. Regarding the original processing steps: Demultiplexing of reads and collapsing into UMI-guided consensus sequences were performed with migec v1.2.7. With mixcr v2.1.11, UMI consensuses were aligned to TRA and TRB V and J templates and assembled into clonotypes. Clonotypes were classified as expanded or contracted when called significant by both edgeR and NoisET, with noise models trained on biological replicates. For edgeR calls, the thresholds were a false discovery rate-adjusted p below 0.01 and a log2 fold-change of 1. As an exploratory analysis of dynamics, max-normalized trajectories of the 1000 most abundant clonotypes were examined with PCA combined with hierarchical clustering. Each responding clone was given a CD4 or CD8 phenotype based on the CD4+ and CD8+ repertoires, which had been sequenced separately. The public reads were reanalyzed by TCRdb: fastp trimming at Q25, MiXCR alignment, in-frame beta chains only. Each CDR3 protein gets just one entry, which takes the most common genes and DNA from the rows behind it. In this record, the V and J calls reflect TCRdb's handling and not the investigators' own analysis. The sample table lists about 82,000 distinct CDR3 sequences, 10% to 15% of them with a count of one. The ten most abundant clones make up 25% to 35% of the sample.

The chain is assembled from TRBV9 and TRBJ2-7, with TRBD2 tentatively as D gene (6 bases match). Input material: PBMCs or a T cell subset sorted from them (not recorded which). The TCR was taken from an adult woman who had mild COVID-19 (a few samples of this study predate the infection). The sample titles of this study are shuffled in the database, so cell type and time point are left out; the donor was told from shared clones. This receptor carries the CDR3 CASSVASGTPYEQYF. The DNA sequence is as follows: TGTGCCAGCAGCGTAGCTTCAGGGACTCCTTACGAGCAGTACTTC.